The 21 T cell receptor beta chains reported below all come from one sample, sequenced in a study of T cells in Graves' hyperthyroidism and ophthalmopathy. TCR beta CDR3 region amplification was performed from RNA transcripts. TCR CDR3 underwent first-round RT-PCR with the HTBI primer set. MiXCR, run by TCRdb on the multiplex PCR reads, gives a single entry per CDR3 protein. The repertoire holds 200,000 to 250,000 distinct CDR3 sequences, roughly 15% seen once, with around 26% in the top ten. Sequences were obtained from blood. The receptors come from a woman under 30 with Graves' ophthalmopathy.

This clonotype was observed at least ten times. The chain recombines TRBV20-1 with TRBJ1-2; D is unclear. From germline, CDR1 is DFQATT and CDR2 SNEGSKA (reference sequence). V lost 3 bases to trimming and J lost 0 bases, with 5 bases between them. This CDR3 is 12 amino acids long. The CDR3 loop is CSARRANYGYTF. The CDR3 region has the DNA TGCAGTGCTAGGAGGGCTAACTATGGCTACACCTTC.

This clonotype has ten or more counts. The chain links TRBV28 to TRBJ2-1; D is unclear. There are 15 residues in the CDR3. CDR1 is MDHEN and CDR2 is SYDVKM in the germline V gene. V gave up 7 bases and J gave up 0 bases, with 13 bases separating them. In nucleotides, the CDR3 is TGTGCCAGCACTCTGGGTTATATCTCCTACAATGAGCAGTTCTTC. Protein sequence: CASTLGYISYNEQFF.

The chain joins TRBV12-3 or TRBV12-4 to TRBJ2-7; TRBD2 might be the D (7 bases). V lost 3 bases and J 3 bases, leaving 15 bases between the germline ends. The CDR3 spans 15 residues. The CDR3 DNA is TGTGCCAGCAGTTTGCGGGGGCTTCAGAGCTACGAGCAGTACTTC. This codes for CASSLRGLQSYEQYF.

This clonotype was detected ten times or more. The chain employs TRBV28 and TRBJ2-5; D assignment may be TRBD1 or TRBD2 (6 bases each). CDR3 length: 13 amino acids. Germline CDR1 MDHEN, CDR2 SYDVKM. The germline V and J ends were trimmed by 3 bases and 7 bases, with 12 bases remaining between them. CDR3 nucleotides: TGTGCCAGCAGTTTGGCGGAGGGGGGGACCCAGTACTTC. It codes for CASSLAEGGTQYF.

Ten or more counts support this clonotype. This chain uses TRBV6-1 with TRBJ1-3; TRBD1 is a possible D gene (5 bases). CDR3 length: 15 amino acids. Germline loops: CDR1 MNHNS, CDR2 SASEGT. V lost 6 bases and J lost 1, with 13 bases in between. The CDR3, as DNA: TGTGCCAGCAGGACAACAGGTCCGTCTGGAAACACCATATATTTT. Translating gives CASRTTGPSGNTIYF.

This clonotype was counted ten times or more. V usage is TRBV4-1 and J usage is TRBJ1-1; 8 bases are a match to TRBD1. Germline assignment: CDR1 MGHRA and CDR2 YSYEKL. The CDR3 totals 15 residues. Trimming took 4 bases from V and 1 from J; bases not matched to a gene: 5. For the CDR3, the DNA is TGCGCCAGCAGCCCCAGAGGACAGGGGAACACTGAAGCTTTCTTT. This gives the protein CASSPRGQGNTEAFF.

This clonotype has a count of ten or more. The chain has TRBV6-1 and TRBJ2-3; D uncertain. Between the trimmed V and J ends, which lost 8 bases and 3 bases, there was a span of 15 bases. The CDR3 runs 14 residues. Germline CDR1 is MNHNS and CDR2 is SASEGT. The DNA of the CDR3 is TGTGCCAGCTCCCCGGCAGTACGAACAGATACGCAGTATTTT. Residues: CASSPAVRTDTQYF.

At least ten counts were recorded for this clonotype. This chain connects TRBV2 to TRBJ1-5, with 10 nucleotides matching TRBD1. The ends lost 9 bases at V and 4 bases at J; junction bases unmatched: 3. The CDR3 consists of 13 residues. The germline V gene has CDR1 SNHLY and CDR2 FYNNEI. CDR3 region: CASTGQGNQPQHF. DNA of the CDR3: TGTGCCAGTACGGGACAGGGGAATCAGCCCCAGCATTTT.

Ten or more counts support this clonotype. The CDR3 DNA is TGTGCCTGGAGTGTAGTACCCGGGGAGCTGTTTTTT. Amino acids: CAWSVVPGELFF. The chain links TRBV30 to TRBJ2-2; D is unclear. V dropped 0 bases and J dropped 6 bases, with 5 bases sitting between them. CDR3 length: 12 amino acids. Germline loops: CDR1 GTSNPN, CDR2 SVGIG (reference sequence).

This clonotype was seen many times. The rearrangement links TRBV10-3 to TRBJ1-4; a weak D match, TRBD1 (5 bases). There are 14 residues in the CDR3. V dropped 2 bases and J dropped 5 bases, with 9 bases sitting between them. The germline CDR1 and CDR2 sequences are ENHRY and SYGVKD. The DNA for the CDR3 is TGTGCCATCAGTGAGGGAGGGGAGAATGAAAAACTGTTTTTT. Encoded protein: CAISEGGENEKLFF.

In its sample, this clonotype was seen many times. The rearrangement uses TRBV2 and TRBJ2-5; D assignment may be TRBD1 or TRBD2 (6 bases each). Trimming cost V 0 bases and J 0 bases, with 8 bases left between them. Looked up from germline, CDR1 is SNHLY and CDR2 is FYNNEI. The CDR3 runs 15 residues. The CDR3 here is CASSEAGGYQETQYF. DNA of the CDR3: TGTGCCAGCAGTGAAGCGGGGGGCTACCAAGAGACCCAGTACTTC.

This clonotype was counted ten times or more. The chain employs TRBV28 and TRBJ1-4; TRBD1 matches at 9 bases. There are 16 residues in the CDR3. Trimming at V came to 0 bases and at J to 6 bases, leaving 5 bases not matched to a gene. The V gene's germline CDR1 is MDHEN and CDR2 SYDVKM. The CDR3 bases are TGTGCCAGCAGTTTATGGTCCGGGACAGGGCATGAAAAACTGTTTTTT. It specifies CASSLWSGTGHEKLFF.

This clonotype was observed many times. V and J are TRBV7-6 and TRBJ2-3; 9 bases fit TRBD1. Trimming at V came to 7 bases and at J to 2 bases, leaving 16 bases not matched to a gene. The germline gives CDR1 SGHVS, CDR2 FNYEAQ. This CDR3 region has 18 residues. The CDR3 spells CASTPRPLGTGYTDTQYF. The CDR3 DNA reads TGTGCCAGCACTCCCCGACCTTTGGGGACAGGGTACACAGATACGCAGTATTTT. The complete variable domain, with remaining parts taken from reference TRBV7-6 and TRBJ2-3, reads GAGVSQSPRYKVTKRGQDVALRCDPISGHVSLYWYRQALGQGPEFLTYFNYEAQQDKSGLPNDRFSAERPEGSISTLTIQRTEQRDSAMYRCASTPRPLGTGYTDTQYFGPGTRLTVL.

The rearrangement uses TRBV5-1 and TRBJ1-1; possible D gene TRBD1, 5 bases. This CDR3 region has 13 residues. Trimming pared 5 bases from V and 4 bases from J, leaving 12 bases between. CDR1 and CDR2 from the germline V gene are SGHRS and YFSETQ. The CDR3 nucleotides are TGCGCCAGCAGGGGGCAGATGGGCACTGAAGCTTTCTTT. This sequence encodes CASRGQMGTEAFF.

This clonotype was detected many times. CDR3: CASSTRRPSGRGSGELFF. CDR3 nucleotides: TGTGCCAGTAGTACCCGGAGGCCTAGCGGGAGAGGATCCGGGGAGCTGTTTTTT. J is TRBJ2-2 and V is TRBV19, with 10 nucleotides matching TRBD2. Per the germline V gene, CDR1 is LNHDA and CDR2 is SQIVND (reference sequence). V trimming: 4 bases; J trimming: 6 bases; junction bases outside the gene matches: 14. The CDR3 sequence is 18 residues long.

A word on this clonotype: This may be a read error: a much more frequent sequence differs by one nucleotide. This chain uses TRBV6-1 with TRBJ1-2; possible D gene TRBD1, 6 bases. Trimming stripped 2 bases from V and 4 bases from J, with 17 bases between. The length of the CDR3 is 16 residues. Germline V gene sequence: CDR1 MNHNS, CDR2 SASEGT. The CDR3 DNA sequence: TGTGCCAGCAGTGAAATGGAGACAGGATGGGGCTATGGCTACACCTTC. This encodes CASSEMETGWGYGYTF.

This clonotype was detected ten times or more. The chain carries TRBV29-1 and TRBJ2-7; possibly TRBD1 for D (6 bases). Germline lookup yields CDR1 SQVTM and CDR2 ANQGSEA. Trimming removed 6 bases from V and 4 bases from J, with 10 bases in between. The CDR3 extends over 11 amino acids. Here the CDR3 DNA reads TGCAGCGTCGGACAGAATTACGAGCAGTACTTC. This sequence encodes CSVGQNYEQYF.

This clonotype was counted many times. The rearrangement uses TRBV20-1 and TRBJ1-3; 7 nucleotides align to TRBD1. Germline V gene data show CDR1 as DFQATT and CDR2 as SNEGSKA (reference sequence). The J segment lost 4 bases and the V segment lost 4 bases, leaving 13 bases of the junction unmatched. This CDR3 has 16 amino acids. CDR3 bases: TGCAGTGCTACCAGGAGGCAGGGGGAGAGGGGAAACACCATATATTTT. The encoded protein is CSATRRQGERGNTIYF.

At least ten counts were recorded for this clonotype. This chain joins TRBV20-1 and TRBJ1-6; D unclear. Trimming left V 0 bases short and J 7 bases short, with 10 bases between. The CDR3 covers 14 residues. Germline CDR1 DFQATT, CDR2 SNEGSKA (reference sequence). The CDR3 loop reads CSARDKASNSPLHF. For the CDR3, the DNA is TGCAGTGCTAGAGATAAGGCCAGCAATTCACCCCTCCACTTT.

Ten or more counts support this clonotype. This chain uses TRBV12-3 or TRBV12-4 with TRBJ2-2; TRBD2 aligns across 14 bases. This CDR3 is 20 amino acids long. Trimming removed 4 bases from V and 1 base from J; junction bases left unmatched: 11. The CDR3 DNA follows: TGTGCCAGCAGTTATCGGACTAGCGGGGGGCAGAAGAAGAACACCGGGGAGCTGTTTTTT. This encodes CASSYRTSGGQKKNTGELFF.

There are many counts of this clonotype. V is TRBV11-2 and J is TRBJ2-3; no firm D call. The CDR3 covers 14 residues. Per the germline V gene, CDR1 is SGHAT and CDR2 is FQNNGV. V was shortened by 5 bases and J by 4 bases, with 13 bases between the two germline ends. As DNA, the CDR3 is TGTGCCAGCAGCCCCGGCGGAGCCTCAGATACGCAGTATTTT. The encoded protein is CASSPGGASDTQYF.